This TCR beta chain was profiled in a study of CD8+ T cells in alopecia areata. General study results and limits: There was only one nonresponder, so it was unclear how baseline CD8+ expansion relates to response. TCR sharing was clearer in mice than between patients, perhaps partly owing to patient HLA diversity.

TCR sequencing used cDNA made by reverse transcription of extracted RNA. Here immunoSEQ multiplex PCR was the method, and the copy in TCRdb shows in-frame clones only, minus some. The repertoire consists of 250,000 to 350,000 clones, with about 62% occurring once and the leading ten covering more than 0.85%. CDR3 size: 13 residues. CDR1 is GTSNPN and CDR2 is SVGIG in the germline V gene (reference sequence). With 3 bases removed from V and 0 bases from J, the gap between germline ends came to 7 bases. Treatment given: oral pan-JAK inhibitor, 5-10 mg twice daily. To note about this clone: Its antigen is unknown.

The sample in question was CD4+ T cells sorted from blood, obtained around week 54, from a patient treated with tofacitinib. This chain connects TRBV30 to TRBJ2-3; D is possibly TRBD2 (6 bases). The clonotype comes from a human donor with alopecia areata. The CDR3 sequence: CAWRGTSTDTQYF. Written as DNA, the CDR3 is TGTGCCTGGAGAGGGACTAGCACAGATACGCAGTATTTT.